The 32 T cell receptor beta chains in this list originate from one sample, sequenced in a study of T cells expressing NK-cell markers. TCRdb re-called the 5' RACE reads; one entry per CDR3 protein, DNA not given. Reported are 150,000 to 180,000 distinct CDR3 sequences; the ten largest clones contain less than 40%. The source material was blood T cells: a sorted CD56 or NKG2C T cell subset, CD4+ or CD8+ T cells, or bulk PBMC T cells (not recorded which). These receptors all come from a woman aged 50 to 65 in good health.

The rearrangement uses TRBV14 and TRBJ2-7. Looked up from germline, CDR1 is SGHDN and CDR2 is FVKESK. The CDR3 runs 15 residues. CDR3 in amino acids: CASSQEWVGFYEQYF.

This CDR3 is CASSPGISYNEQFF. The chain has TRBV11-2 and TRBJ2-1. Germline V gene lookup returns CDR1 SGHAT and CDR2 FQNNGV. The CDR3 is 14 amino acids.

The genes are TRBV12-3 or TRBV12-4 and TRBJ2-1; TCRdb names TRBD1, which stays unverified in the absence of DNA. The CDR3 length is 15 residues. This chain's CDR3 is CASSGPGQGYNEQFF.

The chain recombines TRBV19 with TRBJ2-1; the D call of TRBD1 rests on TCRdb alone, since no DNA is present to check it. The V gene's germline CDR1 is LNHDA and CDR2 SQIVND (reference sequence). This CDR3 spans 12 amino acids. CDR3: CASGTGIDKWFF.

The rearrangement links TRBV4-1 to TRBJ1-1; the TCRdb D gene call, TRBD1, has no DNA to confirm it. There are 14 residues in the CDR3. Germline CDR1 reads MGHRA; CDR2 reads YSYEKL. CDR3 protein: CASSQDRDYAEAFF.

CDR3 sequence: CASSFETAADTQYF. V usage is TRBV7-9 and J usage is TRBJ2-3; there is no DNA to check the TCRdb D call of TRBD2. This CDR3 contains 14 residues. The germline gives CDR1 SEHNR, CDR2 FQNEAQ (reference sequence).

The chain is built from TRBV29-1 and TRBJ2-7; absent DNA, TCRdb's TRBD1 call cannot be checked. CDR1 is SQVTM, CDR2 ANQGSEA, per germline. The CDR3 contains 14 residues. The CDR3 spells CSVEDPLLEYEQYF.

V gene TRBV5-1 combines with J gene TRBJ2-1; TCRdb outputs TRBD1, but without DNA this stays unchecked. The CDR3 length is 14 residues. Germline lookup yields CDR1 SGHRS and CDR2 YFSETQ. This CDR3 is CASSVSRQNNEQFF.

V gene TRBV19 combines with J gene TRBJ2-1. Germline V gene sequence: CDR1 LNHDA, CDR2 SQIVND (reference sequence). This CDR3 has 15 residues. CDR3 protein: CASTVGLSSYNEQFF.

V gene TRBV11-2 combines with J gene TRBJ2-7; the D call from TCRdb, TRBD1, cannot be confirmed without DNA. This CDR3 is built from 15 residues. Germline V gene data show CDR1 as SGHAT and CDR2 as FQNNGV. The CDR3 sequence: CASSLAPRGGDEQYF.

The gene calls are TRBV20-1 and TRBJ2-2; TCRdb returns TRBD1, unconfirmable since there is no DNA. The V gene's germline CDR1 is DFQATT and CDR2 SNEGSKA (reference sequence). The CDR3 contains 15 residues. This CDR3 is CSARHRDSSTGELFF.

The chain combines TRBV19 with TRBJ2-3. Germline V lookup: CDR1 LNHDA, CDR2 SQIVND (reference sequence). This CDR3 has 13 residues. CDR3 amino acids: CASSITSPDTQYF.

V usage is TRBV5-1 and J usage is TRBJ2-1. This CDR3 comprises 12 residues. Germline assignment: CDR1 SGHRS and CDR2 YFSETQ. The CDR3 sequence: CASSAVGNEQFF. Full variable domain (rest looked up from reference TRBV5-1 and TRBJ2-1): KAGVTQTPRYLIKTRGQQVTLSCSPISGHRSVSWYQQTPGQGLQFLFEYFSETQRNKGNFPGRFSGRQFSNSRSEMNVSTLELGDSALYLCASSAVGNEQFFGPGTRLTVL.

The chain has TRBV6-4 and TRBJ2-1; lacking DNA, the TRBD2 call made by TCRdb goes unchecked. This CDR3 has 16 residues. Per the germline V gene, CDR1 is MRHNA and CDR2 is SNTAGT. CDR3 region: CASSDSSSGWGNEQFF.

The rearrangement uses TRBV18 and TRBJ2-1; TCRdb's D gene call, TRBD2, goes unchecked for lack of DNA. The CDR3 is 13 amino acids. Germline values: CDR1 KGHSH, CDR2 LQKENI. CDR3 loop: CASSMASYNEQFF.

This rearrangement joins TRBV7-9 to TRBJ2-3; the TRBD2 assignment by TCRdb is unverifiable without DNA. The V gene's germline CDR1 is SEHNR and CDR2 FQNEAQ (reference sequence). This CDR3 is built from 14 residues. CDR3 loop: CASSSPGTADTQYF.

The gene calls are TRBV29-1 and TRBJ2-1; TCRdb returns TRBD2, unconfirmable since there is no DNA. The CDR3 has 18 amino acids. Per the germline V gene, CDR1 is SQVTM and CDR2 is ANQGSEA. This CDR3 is CSVDAVLLAGGSYNEQFF.

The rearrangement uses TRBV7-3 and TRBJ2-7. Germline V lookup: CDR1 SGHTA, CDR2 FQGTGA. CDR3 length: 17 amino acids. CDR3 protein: CASSSLLRAGDSYEQYF.

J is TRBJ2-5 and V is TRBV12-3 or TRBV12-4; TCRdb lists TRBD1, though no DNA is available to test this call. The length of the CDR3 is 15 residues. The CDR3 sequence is CASRWAGEVQETQYF.

Here the CDR3 reads CASSRTGVNTEAFF. This chain connects TRBV4-1 to TRBJ1-1; TCRdb names TRBD1, which stays unverified in the absence of DNA. CDR1 and CDR2 from the germline V gene are MGHRA and YSYEKL. This CDR3 is built from 14 residues.

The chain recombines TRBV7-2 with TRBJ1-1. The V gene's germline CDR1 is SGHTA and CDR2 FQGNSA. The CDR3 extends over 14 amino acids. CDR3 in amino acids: CASSLVGSGTEAFF.

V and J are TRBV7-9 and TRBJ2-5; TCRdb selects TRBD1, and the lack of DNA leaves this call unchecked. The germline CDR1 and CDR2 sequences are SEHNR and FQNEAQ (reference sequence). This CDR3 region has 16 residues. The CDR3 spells CASSLPGTGAQETQYF.

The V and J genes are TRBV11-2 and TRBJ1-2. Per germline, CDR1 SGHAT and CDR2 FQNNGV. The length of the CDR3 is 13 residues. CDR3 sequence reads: CASSLVTNYGYTF.

Here the CDR3 reads CATSDPTGPGELFF. The chain joins TRBV24-1 to TRBJ2-2; the TCRdb call, TRBD1, lacks DNA for checking. From germline, CDR1 is KGHDR and CDR2 SFDVKD. This CDR3 has 14 amino acids.

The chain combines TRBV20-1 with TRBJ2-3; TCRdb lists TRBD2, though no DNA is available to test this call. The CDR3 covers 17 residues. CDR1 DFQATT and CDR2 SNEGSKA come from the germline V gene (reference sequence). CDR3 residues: CSARDPGLAGVTDTQYF.

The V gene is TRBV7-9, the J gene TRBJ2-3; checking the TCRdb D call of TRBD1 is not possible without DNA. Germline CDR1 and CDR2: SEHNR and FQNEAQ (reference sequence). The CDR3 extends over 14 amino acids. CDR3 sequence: CASSAGTSADTQYF.

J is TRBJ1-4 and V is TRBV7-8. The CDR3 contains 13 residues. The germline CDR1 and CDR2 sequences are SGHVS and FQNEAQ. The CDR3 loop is CASSSPEGEKLFF. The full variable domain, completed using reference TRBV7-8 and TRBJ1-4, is GAGVSQSPRYKVAKRGQDVALRCDPISGHVSLFWYQQALGQGPEFLTYFQNEAQLDKSGLPSDRFFAERPEGSVSTLKIQRTQQEDSAVYLCASSSPEGEKLFFGSGTQLSVL.

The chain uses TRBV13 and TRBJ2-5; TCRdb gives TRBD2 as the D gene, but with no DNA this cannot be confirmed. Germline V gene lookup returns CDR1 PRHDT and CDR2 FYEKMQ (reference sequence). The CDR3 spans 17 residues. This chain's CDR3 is CASSLLAGGPSGETQYF.

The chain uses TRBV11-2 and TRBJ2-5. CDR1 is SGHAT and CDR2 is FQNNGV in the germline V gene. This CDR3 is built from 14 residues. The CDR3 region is CASSLDFDQETQYF.

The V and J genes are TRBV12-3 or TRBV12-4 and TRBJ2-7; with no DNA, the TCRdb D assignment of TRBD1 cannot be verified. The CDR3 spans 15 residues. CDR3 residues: CASSPRTGDSYEQYF.

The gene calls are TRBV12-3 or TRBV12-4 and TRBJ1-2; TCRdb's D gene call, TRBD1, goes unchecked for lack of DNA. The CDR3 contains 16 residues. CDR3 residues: CASSLASGGFNYGYTF.

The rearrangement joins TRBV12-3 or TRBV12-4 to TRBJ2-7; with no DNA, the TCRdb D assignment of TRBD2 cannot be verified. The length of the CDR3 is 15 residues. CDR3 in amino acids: CASSATSGRSGEQYF.